Listed below are T cell receptor beta chains from one sample, sequenced in a study of blood T cell repertoires in COVID-19. Measured with immunoSEQ multiplex PCR; TCRdb has only the in-frame clones, and not every one. Seen here are about 160,000 clones, 70% to 85% observed once, and the top ten hold 20% to 25%. The material sequenced was peripheral blood. These receptor sequences come from a woman older than 75 with acute or convalescent COVID-19. Both conserved end residues are part of each CDR3. D genes are given only for firm matches. Clone sizes are given selectively: once, few, many, or a class where the clone is expanded.

cdr3_nt | cdr3_aa | d_call | clone_size | j_call | v_call
TGCGCCAGCAGCAGGGACAGGGGGAACACCGGGGAGCTGTTTTTT | CASSRDRGNTGELFF | TRBD1 | - | TRBJ2-2 | TRBV5-1
TGTGCCAGCAGCCTCACATCCGGTTACAGGGAGAACGGCTACACCTTC | CASSLTSGYRENGYTF | - | - | TRBJ1-2 | TRBV28
TGTGCCAGCAGCCCAGGACTAGCGGGAGGGCCATACGAGCAGTACTTC | CASSPGLAGGPYEQYF | TRBD2 | - | TRBJ2-7 | TRBV5-4
TGCAGCGGAGAACAGGGGTCCGGCGGCTACACCTTC | CSGEQGSGGYTF | TRBD1 | - | TRBJ1-2 | TRBV29-1
TGTGCCAGCAGCCTGCAGCTCGGGGGGACTGAAGCTTTCTTT | CASSLQLGGTEAFF | - | few | TRBJ1-1 | TRBV3-1/TRBV3-2
TGCGCCAGCAGTCCTAGGGGGGGGTACTATGGCTACACCTTC | CASSPRGGYYGYTF | - | few | TRBJ1-2 | TRBV10-2
TGTGCCAGCAGCTTAGGGACTAGCGGAAACAATGAGCAGTTCTTC | CASSLGTSGNNEQFF | TRBD2 | once | TRBJ2-1 | TRBV7-9
TGTGCCAGCAGCCATTGGCAGGGGGAGCTGTTTTTT | CASSHWQGELFF | - | - | TRBJ2-2 | TRBV16
TGTGCCAGCAGCCTCGATGCGGGGACAGCTTCCTACGAGCAGTACTTC | CASSLDAGTASYEQYF | - | - | TRBJ2-7 | TRBV3-1/TRBV3-2
TGTGCCAGCAGCTCTAAACAGGGGAACACTGAAGCTTTCTTT | CASSSKQGNTEAFF | - | - | TRBJ1-1 | TRBV5-4
TGTGCCAGCAGCGTAGCGACACTAGGGGCTAGCGGGAGTACAGATACGCAGTATTTT | CASSVATLGASGSTDTQYF | TRBD2 | once | TRBJ2-3 | TRBV9
TGTGCCAGCAGCGGGCGACAGGGGAACTACAATGAGCAGTTCTTC | CASSGRQGNYNEQFF | TRBD1 | - | TRBJ2-1 | TRBV5-4
TGCGCCAGCAGCTTGGATTCCGTTTACGAGCAGTACTTC | CASSLDSVYEQYF | - | - | TRBJ2-7 | TRBV5-1
TGCGCCAGCAGCCCCCTCGGAGGGCTACTCGGGGAAAAACTGTTTTTT | CASSPLGGLLGEKLFF | - | - | TRBJ1-4 | TRBV4-1
TGTGCCAGCAGCCCGGGGACTAGCGGGAGGGCCGGTGAGCAGTTCTTC | CASSPGTSGRAGEQFF | TRBD2 | - | TRBJ2-1 | TRBV5-6
TGTGCCAGCAGCCAGCGGGAGGTCGGGGAGCTGTTTTTT | CASSQREVGELFF | TRBD2 | - | TRBJ2-2 | TRBV3-1/TRBV3-2
TGTGCCAGCAGTTCTAACAGACAGGCCAACACTGAAGCTTTCTTT | CASSSNRQANTEAFF | - | - | TRBJ1-1 | TRBV25-1
TGTGCCAGCAGCTTGACGTTGGACACTTACGAGCAGTACTTC | CASSLTLDTYEQYF | - | - | TRBJ2-7 | TRBV5-4
TGTGCCATCAGTGAGTACAGAAACACCATATATTTT | CAISEYRNTIYF | - | - | TRBJ1-3 | TRBV10-3
TGTGCCAGCAGCCAAGGCGGCAGGGCCAAAAGGACAACTAATGAAAAACTGTTTTTT | CASSQGGRAKRTTNEKLFF | - | - | TRBJ1-4 | TRBV3-1/TRBV3-2
TGTGCCAGTAGTACCACAGGGATAACTAATGAAAAACTGTTTTTT | CASSTTGITNEKLFF | - | once | TRBJ1-4 | TRBV19
TGTGCCAGCAGCCCGGGACTAGCGGGAGCCTACAATGAGCAGTTCTTC | CASSPGLAGAYNEQFF | TRBD2 | - | TRBJ2-1 | TRBV6-2/TRBV6-3
TGTGCCACCAGCAGAGACAGGGTTGTTCAGCCCCAGCATTTT | CATSRDRVVQPQHF | - | - | TRBJ1-5 | TRBV15
TGTGCCAGCAGCCCGATCGAGGTAGCGGGCCAAGAGACCCAGTACTTC | CASSPIEVAGQETQYF | TRBD2 | - | TRBJ2-5 | TRBV4-2
TGCAGCGTTGTAGGTTGGAAGAGGAACAATGAGCAGTTCTTC | CSVVGWKRNNEQFF | - | - | TRBJ2-1 | TRBV29-1
TGTGCCATCAGCCCGGGACAGAACACTGAAGCTTTCTTT | CAISPGQNTEAFF | - | - | TRBJ1-1 | TRBV10-3
TGTGCCAGCAGTCAACCGGGACTCGACAAAGCTTTCTTT | CASSQPGLDKAFF | - | - | TRBJ1-1 | TRBV3-1/TRBV3-2
TGTGCCAGCAGTCGAATAGGGGTCCTCAGGAACACTGAAGCTTTCTTT | CASSRIGVLRNTEAFF | - | - | TRBJ1-1 | TRBV27
TGTGCCAGCAGTATCCGACAGTCTGGCTACACCTTC | CASSIRQSGYTF | - | - | TRBJ1-2 | TRBV6-2/TRBV6-3
TGTGCCAGCAGTCTCGCGGGACAGGCCTACAATGAGCAGTTCTTC | CASSLAGQAYNEQFF | TRBD1 | - | TRBJ2-1 | TRBV27
TGCGCCAGCAGCTTAGGGGCCCTCACCGGGGAGCTGTTTTTT | CASSLGALTGELFF | - | - | TRBJ2-2 | TRBV5-1
TGTGCCATCAGTGAGTCACTAGCGGGAGTCCCTGAGCAGTTCTTC | CAISESLAGVPEQFF | TRBD2 | - | TRBJ2-1 | TRBV10-3
TGTGCCAGCAGTGCCATCGGGAGCTATGGCTACACCTTC | CASSAIGSYGYTF | - | - | TRBJ1-2 | TRBV2
TGCGCCAGCAGCCAAGTTAGGGGACAGCCTACCTACGAGCAGTACTTC | CASSQVRGQPTYEQYF | TRBD1 | - | TRBJ2-7 | TRBV4-1
TGTGCCAGCGGGGCTAGCGGAAGCACAGATACGCAGTATTTT | CASGASGSTDTQYF | TRBD2 | few | TRBJ2-3 | TRBV27
TGTGCCAGCAGTTACACGGTGAACACTGAAGCTTTCTTT | CASSYTVNTEAFF | - | - | TRBJ1-1 | TRBV6-6
TGTGCCACCAGTGATTTCTGGGCAGGGAATCAGCCCCAGCATTTT | CATSDFWAGNQPQHF | - | once | TRBJ1-5 | TRBV24-1
TGTGCCAGTAGTATAGCCCGAGTGCGGGGGACGGGAGCCAAAAACATTCAGTACTTC | CASSIARVRGTGAKNIQYF | TRBD2 | - | TRBJ2-4 | TRBV19
TGTGCCAGCAGCCTGACAGGCACCTACAATGAGCAGTTCTTC | CASSLTGTYNEQFF | - | - | TRBJ2-1 | TRBV3-1/TRBV3-2
TGTGCCAGCAGCCGTCGGGGGGGTGAAGCTTTCTTT | CASSRRGGEAFF | - | - | TRBJ1-1 | TRBV5-8
TGCGCCAGCACGACAGGGGGCTACTATGGCTACACCTTC | CASTTGGYYGYTF | TRBD1 | - | TRBJ1-2 | TRBV5-1
TGTGCCACCATAAACAGGGTCACTGAAGCTTTCTTT | CATINRVTEAFF | - | - | TRBJ1-1 | TRBV25-1
TGTGCCAGCAGCTTGGGCGGAGGGAAACTGTTTTTT | CASSLGGGKLFF | - | - | TRBJ1-4 | TRBV5-6
TGTGCCACCAGCCCAGGGGGTACCACAGAGACCCAGTACTTC | CATSPGGTTETQYF | TRBD1 | - | TRBJ2-5 | TRBV15
TGTGCCAGCAGACCACTCTTTGTAGTAAGAGACGAGCAGTACTTC | CASRPLFVVRDEQYF | - | - | TRBJ2-7 | TRBV6-5
TGTGCCAGCAGTTTATACGAGCAGTACTTC | CASSLYEQYF | - | - | TRBJ2-7 | TRBV2
TGCGCCAGCAGCCAAGAGCCCCCCGGGACTAGCGGTTACAATGAGCAGTTCTTC | CASSQEPPGTSGYNEQFF | TRBD2 | - | TRBJ2-1 | TRBV4-1
TGTGCCAGTACCCTCTCCGGAGGGAGGCCCACAGATACGCAGTATTTT | CASTLSGGRPTDTQYF | - | - | TRBJ2-3 | TRBV19
TGTGCCAGTAGCCCCGTAGGGGCAGGCACGCAGCCCCAGCATTTT | CASSPVGAGTQPQHF | - | - | TRBJ1-5 | TRBV19
TGTGCCAGCAGTTTTCAGGGGGCCGCTACGCAGTATTTT | CASSFQGAATQYF | TRBD1 | - | TRBJ2-3 | TRBV27
TGTGCCAGCAGATCAACGATGGGTACCAACAGGGATGAGCAGTTCTTC | CASRSTMGTNRDEQFF | - | - | TRBJ2-1 | TRBV5-6
TGTGCCAGCAGTTATGTCGGGATGGGCGAGCAGTACTTC | CASSYVGMGEQYF | - | few | TRBJ2-7 | TRBV6-2/TRBV6-3
TGTGCCAGCTCACCGCTGACATCGCGCAATGAGCAGTTCTTC | CASSPLTSRNEQFF | - | - | TRBJ2-1 | TRBV18